This TCR beta chain appears in the sequencing data of a study of T cell changes during pregnancy in multiple sclerosis. This CDR3 region has 14 residues. Germline CDR1 LNHNV, CDR2 YYDKDF (reference sequence). The V gene end was trimmed by 3 bases and the J gene end by 9 bases; junction bases not matched to a gene: 9. The data were produced by immunoSEQ multiplex PCR, yet TCRdb's version contains in-frame clones alone and is incomplete. The profile covers about 38,000 clones, with roughly 90% appearing a single time and 0.57% taken by the ten largest. The gene calls are TRBV15 and TRBJ2-5, with 8 bases fitting TRBD2. Sample: CD4+ T cells from peripheral blood mononuclear cells, taken in the second trimester of pregnancy. This receptor was identified in a female donor with multiple sclerosis, enrolled in a pregnancy study. This chain's CDR3 is CATSSSSPGGAQYF. DNA for the CDR3: TGTGCCACCAGCAGTTCTTCCCCGGGGGGGGCCCAGTACTTC.